This note documents a single T cell receptor beta chain sequence. Trimming took 10 bases from V and 3 from J; bases not matched to a gene: 5. The CDR3 length is 13 residues. Germline V gives CDR1 LNHDA, CDR2 SQIVND (reference sequence). The data belong to a study of blood T cell repertoires in COVID-19. Across the whole study: Samples came from the United States, Italy and Spain, spanning acute and convalescent COVID-19. Nucleic acid was either cDNA or gDNA, and it came from T cells, B-cell-depleted T cells, or PBMCs.

Original handling: Reference gene primer amplification gave estimated nucleated cell counts. Method: immunoSEQ multiplex PCR; TCRdb's copy keeps in-frame clones and lacks some. The V and J calls and clone size were taken over from that table, and D and trimming were inferred from the DNA. The sample yields 210,000 or so clones, roughly 80% seen once. The chain couples TRBV19 to TRBJ2-7; 11 bases map to TRBD1. Material for sequencing was peripheral blood. The source is a man aged 50 or older who had recovered from COVID-19. CDR3 loop: CATAGQGDYEQYF. The CDR3 nucleotides read TGTGCCACAGCGGGACAGGGGGACTACGAGCAGTACTTC.